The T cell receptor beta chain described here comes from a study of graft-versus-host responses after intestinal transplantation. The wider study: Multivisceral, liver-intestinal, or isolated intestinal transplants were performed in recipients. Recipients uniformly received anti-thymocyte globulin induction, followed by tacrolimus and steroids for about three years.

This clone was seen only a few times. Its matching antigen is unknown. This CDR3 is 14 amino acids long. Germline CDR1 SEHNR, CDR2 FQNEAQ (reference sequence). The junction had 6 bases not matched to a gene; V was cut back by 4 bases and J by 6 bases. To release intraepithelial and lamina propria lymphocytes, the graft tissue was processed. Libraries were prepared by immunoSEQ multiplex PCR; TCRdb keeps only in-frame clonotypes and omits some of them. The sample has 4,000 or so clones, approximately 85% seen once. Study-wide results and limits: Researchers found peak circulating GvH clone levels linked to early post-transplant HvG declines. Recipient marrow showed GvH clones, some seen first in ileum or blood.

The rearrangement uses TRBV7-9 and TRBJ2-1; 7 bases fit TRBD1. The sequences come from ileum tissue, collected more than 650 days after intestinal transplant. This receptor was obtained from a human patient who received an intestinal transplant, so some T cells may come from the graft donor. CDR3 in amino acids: CASSSTGKINEQFF. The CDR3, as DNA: TGTGCCAGCAGCTCGACAGGGAAAATCAATGAGCAGTTCTTC. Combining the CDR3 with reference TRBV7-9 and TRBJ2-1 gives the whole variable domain DTGVSQNPRHKITKRGQNVTFRCDPISEHNRLYWYRQTLGQGPEFLTYFQNEAQLEKSRLLSDRFSAERPKGSFSTLEIQRTEQGDSAMYLCASSSTGKINEQFFGPGTRLTVL.